A single sample is the source of the 16 T cell receptor beta chains below, sequenced in a study of monozygotic twins with inflammatory bowel disease. Each CDR3 protein gets one entry in TCRdb, which reprocessed the 5' RACE reads and gives no DNA. The sample has about 160,000 distinct CDR3 sequences; the top ten hold 7.4%. The sample taken for sequencing was blood. Source of these receptors: a human donor with ulcerative colitis or Crohn's disease, or a healthy co-twin of an affected twin (not recorded which).

The CDR3 loop reads CASSLPRDRTNTEAFF. The chain joins TRBV5-1 to TRBJ1-1; there is no DNA to check the TCRdb D call of TRBD1. In germline, CDR1 is SGHRS, CDR2 YFSETQ. This CDR3 has 16 residues.

The J gene is TRBJ2-7, the V gene TRBV10-3; TCRdb names TRBD1, which stays unverified in the absence of DNA. CDR3 length: 13 amino acids. Looked up from germline, CDR1 is ENHRY and CDR2 is SYGVKD. The CDR3 sequence is CAISERGSTQQYF.

V and J are TRBV4-3 and TRBJ1-1; the TCRdb call, TRBD1, lacks DNA for checking. This CDR3 is 11 amino acids long. The germline CDR1 and CDR2 sequences are LGHNA and YSLEER. The CDR3 spells CASSNRGIPTF.

This chain joins TRBV11-2 and TRBJ1-5. CDR1 and CDR2 (germline): SGHAT, FQNNGV. The CDR3 totals 15 residues. The CDR3 sequence: CASSVDTGFNQPQHF.

CDR3 amino acids: CASSFRGSGSISTDTQYF. The chain combines TRBV11-2 with TRBJ2-3; TCRdb proposes TRBD2, but this gene call is untestable without DNA. In germline, CDR1 is SGHAT, CDR2 FQNNGV. This CDR3 is built from 18 residues.

The V gene is TRBV5-1, the J gene TRBJ2-2; the D call of TRBD2 rests on TCRdb alone, since no DNA is present to check it. The CDR3 contains 15 residues. The germline gives CDR1 SGHRS, CDR2 YFSETQ. Here the CDR3 reads CASRLLGANTGELFF.

CDR3 region: CASSQRSGLDGYTF. This chain joins TRBV7-9 and TRBJ1-2. Germline assignment: CDR1 SEHNR and CDR2 FQNEAQ (reference sequence). This CDR3 spans 14 amino acids.

The V gene is TRBV5-1, the J gene TRBJ2-5. This CDR3 comprises 18 residues. Germline loops: CDR1 SGHRS, CDR2 YFSETQ. This chain's CDR3 is CASSLGLVSTPSQETQYF. Variable domain in full (rest from reference TRBV5-1 and TRBJ2-5): KAGVTQTPRYLIKTRGQQVTLSCSPISGHRSVSWYQQTPGQGLQFLFEYFSETQRNKGNFPGRFSGRQFSNSRSEMNVSTLELGDSALYLCASSLGLVSTPSQETQYFGPGTRLLVL.

J is TRBJ2-3 and V is TRBV6-4. Germline CDR1 is MRHNA and CDR2 is SNTAGT. The CDR3 totals 13 residues. CDR3: CASSDSFTDTQYF.

The J gene is TRBJ2-7, the V gene TRBV30; the TCRdb D gene call, TRBD1, has no DNA to confirm it. The CDR3 is 12 amino acids. Germline V gene lookup returns CDR1 GTSNPN and CDR2 SVGIG (reference sequence). This CDR3 is CACGGAAYEQYF.

The gene calls are TRBV14 and TRBJ2-7. Germline-derived CDR1 and CDR2 are SGHDN and FVKESK. The CDR3 is made up of 14 amino acids. CDR3 sequence reads: CASSHRPGSYEQYF.

The chain's CDR3 is CASSPTGTGSVEQYF. This chain links TRBV7-9 with TRBJ2-7; TCRdb's D call, TRBD1, is unchecked because there is no DNA. The CDR3 loop spans 15 amino acids. Germline V lookup: CDR1 SEHNR, CDR2 FQNEAQ (reference sequence). Full variable domain (remainder filled in from reference TRBV7-9 and TRBJ2-7): DTGVSQNPRHKITKRGQNVTFRCDPISEHNRLYWYRQTLGQGPEFLTYFQNEAQLEKSRLLSDRFSAERPKGSFSTLEIQRTEQGDSAMYLCASSPTGTGSVEQYFGPGTRLTVT.

This rearrangement joins TRBV5-8 to TRBJ1-2; there is no DNA to check the TCRdb D call of TRBD1. The CDR3 has 16 amino acids. Germline-derived CDR1 and CDR2 are SGHTS and YDEGEE. This CDR3 is CASRRRSPEGGYGYTF.

The chain employs TRBV29-1 and TRBJ2-3; with no DNA, the TCRdb D assignment of TRBD2 cannot be verified. The germline V gene has CDR1 SQVTM and CDR2 ANQGSEA. The CDR3 is 17 residues long. The CDR3 here is CSVGGIGTSGVVNTQYF.

The rearrangement joins TRBV10-3 to TRBJ1-3; the D gene TCRdb calls, TRBD1, cannot be checked with no DNA. Germline V gene data show CDR1 as ENHRY and CDR2 as SYGVKD. This CDR3 contains 16 residues. CDR3 sequence: CAISESGARAGNTIYF.

This chain links TRBV7-2 with TRBJ1-1; as DNA is missing, the TRBD1 call by TCRdb cannot be tested. This CDR3 spans 13 amino acids. CDR1 and CDR2 (germline): SGHTA, FQGNSA. The CDR3: CASSLSGGTEAFF.